A selection of T cell receptor beta chains follows, all from one sample in a study of blood T cell repertoires in COVID-19. Clones were sequenced by immunoSEQ multiplex PCR, and TCRdb holds only the in-frame ones, with some missing. The repertoire consists of under 400,000 clones, with around 87% occurring once and the leading ten covering more than 9%. Sequencing used peripheral blood. The receptors stem from a woman in her 30s with COVID-19, enrolled during active disease. Each CDR3 is given with its conserved first and last residue. D genes are given only for firm matches. Where a row states a size, it is once, few, many or the class of an expanded clone; other rows omit it.

TRBV3-1/TRBV3-2	.	TRBJ2-1	.	TGTGCCAGCAGCCAATACAGCTCCTACAATGAGCAGTTCTTC	CASSQYSSYNEQFF
TRBV5-1	.	TRBJ2-7	TRBD2	TGCGCCAGCAGCCGGACCGGGGGGATCGAGCAGTACTTC	CASSRTGGIEQYF
TRBV7-9	.	TRBJ1-3	.	TGTGCCAGCAGCTTAGCGGGGGGACGGAGAGGAAACACCATATATTTT	CASSLAGGRRGNTIYF
TRBV4-2	.	TRBJ1-5	.	TGTGCCAGCAGCCAAGATCGGCCGGGAGGGCAGCCCCAGCATTTT	CASSQDRPGGQPQHF
TRBV7-6	.	TRBJ2-5	TRBD2	TGTGCCAGCAGCTTAGCGGGAGGGCGCGGAGAGACCCAGTACTTC	CASSLAGGRGETQYF
TRBV19	.	TRBJ2-2	.	TGTGCCAGTAGTATTGGTCGGGGAGGCACCGGGGAGCTGTTTTTT	CASSIGRGGTGELFF
TRBV29-1	.	TRBJ2-7	.	TGCAGCGCCTCGGGACAGTTCTCTAGCGGGCTCACCGAGCAGTACTTC	CSASGQFSSGLTEQYF
TRBV10-3	.	TRBJ2-3	TRBD2	TGTGCCATCGGGGGACTAGCGGGGTACAGGGGTACGCAGTATTTT	CAIGGLAGYRGTQYF
TRBV19	.	TRBJ1-1	.	TGTGCCAGGGCACAGGAACGACAGAACACTGAAGCTTTCTTT	CARAQERQNTEAFF
TRBV6-5	.	TRBJ2-7	.	TGTGCCAGCAGTTACGACTACTCCTACGAGCAGTACTTC	CASSYDYSYEQYF
TRBV2	.	TRBJ1-1	TRBD1	TGTGCCAGCAGGGACGGACAGGGGCACACTGAAGCTTTCTTT	CASRDGQGHTEAFF
TRBV19	.	TRBJ1-1	.	TGTGCCAGTAGCCTTTTGAACACTGAAGCTTTCTTT	CASSLLNTEAFF
TRBV4-2	.	TRBJ1-5	TRBD1	TGTGCCAGCAGCCTAGGACAGGGGAGAGGTCAGCCCCAGCATTTT	CASSLGQGRGQPQHF
TRBV6-5	.	TRBJ1-1	.	TGTGCCAGCAGTTACTCTTTCGCAGGGCCTACTGAAGCTTTCTTT	CASSYSFAGPTEAFF
TRBV27	.	TRBJ2-7	TRBD2	TGTGCCAGCAGTTCAGGACTAGCCGAGCAGTACTTC	CASSSGLAEQYF
TRBV5-6	.	TRBJ2-2	.	TGTGCCAGCAGCTTCACGCGGGTGAACACCGGGGAGCTGTTTTTT	CASSFTRVNTGELFF
TRBV27	.	TRBJ1-6	.	TGTGCCAGCAGTCCAATGGGGGGGACGTCCTATAATTCACCCCTCCACTTT	CASSPMGGTSYNSPLHF
TRBV2	few	TRBJ1-5	TRBD1	TGTGCCAGCAGTGAATGGGGGACAGGTTCTTATCAGCCCCAGCATTTT	CASSEWGTGSYQPQHF
TRBV6-2/TRBV6-3	few	TRBJ1-5	.	TGTGCCAGCAGTTACTCAGGGCCGGGGCAGCCCCAGCATTTT	CASSYSGPGQPQHF
TRBV28	.	TRBJ1-2	TRBD1	TGTGCCAGCAGTTCGGGATCGGGACAGAACTATGGCTACACCTTC	CASSSGSGQNYGYTF
TRBV4-1	few	TRBJ2-3	TRBD2	TGCGCCAGCAGCCTGGGACTAGCGGGACCCGATACGCAGTATTTT	CASSLGLAGPDTQYF
TRBV21-1	.	TRBJ2-1	.	TGTGCCAGCAGCTCCGCCGCGAGGACAGGCCCCGTCGTCTACAATGAGCAGTTCTTC	CASSSAARTGPVVYNEQFF
TRBV3-1/TRBV3-2	.	TRBJ1-1	TRBD1	TGTGCCAGCAGCCAGGGGGGACAGGGCTTCTTT	CASSQGGQGFF
TRBV28	once	TRBJ2-2	TRBD2	TGTGCCAGCAGACCTAGCGGGAGATCGGGCGGGGAGCTGTTTTTT	CASRPSGRSGGELFF
TRBV5-6	.	TRBJ1-3	TRBD1	TGTGCCAGCAGCTGGGGACAGGGAGGAAACACCATATATTTT	CASSWGQGGNTIYF
TRBV5-6	.	TRBJ1-4	.	TGTGCCAGCAGCCCAGCGGCGGGGCGAAAACTGTTTTTT	CASSPAAGRKLFF
TRBV28	.	TRBJ1-6	.	TGTGCCAGCACAAAACCGGGGAGGCGTTCACCCCTCCACTTT	CASTKPGRRSPLHF
TRBV7-8	.	TRBJ2-7	.	TGTGCCAGCAGCCCAGACCCGGGAGCGGACGAGCAGTACTTC	CASSPDPGADEQYF
TRBV24-1	.	TRBJ2-1	.	TGTGCCACCAGTGACGCAGGTGAGCAGTTCTTC	CATSDAGEQFF
TRBV7-2	once	TRBJ2-5	TRBD2	TGTGCCAGCAGCCCCGGGACTAGCGGGGCTCTCCGGACCCAGTACTTC	CASSPGTSGALRTQYF
TRBV28	.	TRBJ1-5	TRBD1	TGTGCCAGCAGATCGGCCCAGGGGGTTAATCAGCCCCAGCATTTT	CASRSAQGVNQPQHF
TRBV2	.	TRBJ1-5	.	TGTGCCAGCAGTGATAAGGGGGTTGGCAATCAGCCCCAGCATTTT	CASSDKGVGNQPQHF
TRBV2	.	TRBJ2-5	TRBD2	TGTGCCAGCAGGGGAACTAGCGGGAGCCTGACCCAGTACTTC	CASRGTSGSLTQYF
TRBV7-8	.	TRBJ2-7	.	TGTGCCAGCAGCTTAGGGGGGCGGCGGGAGCAGTACTTC	CASSLGGRREQYF